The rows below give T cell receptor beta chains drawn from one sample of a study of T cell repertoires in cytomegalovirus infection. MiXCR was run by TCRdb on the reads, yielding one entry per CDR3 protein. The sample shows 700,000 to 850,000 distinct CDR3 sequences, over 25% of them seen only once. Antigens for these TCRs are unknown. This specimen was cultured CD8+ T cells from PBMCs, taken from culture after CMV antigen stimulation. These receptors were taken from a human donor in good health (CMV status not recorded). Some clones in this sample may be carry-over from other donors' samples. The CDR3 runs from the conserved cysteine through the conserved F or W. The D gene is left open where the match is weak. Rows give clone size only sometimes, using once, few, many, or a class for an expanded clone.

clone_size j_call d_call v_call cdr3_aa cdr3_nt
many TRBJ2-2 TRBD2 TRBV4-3 CASSVGGSGVVRGTGELFF TGCGCCAGCAGCGTGGGAGGTAGCGGGGTCGTCCGGGGCACCGGGGAGCTGTTTTTT
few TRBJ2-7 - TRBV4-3 CASSQGGGTVTYEQYF TGCGCCAGCAGCCAAGGGGGCGGGACGGTAACCTACGAGCAGTACTTC
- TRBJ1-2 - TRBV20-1 CSATGTDGYTF TGCAGTGCTACAGGGACGGATGGCTACACCTTC
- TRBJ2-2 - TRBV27 CASSLRQVYTGELFF TGTGCCAGCAGTTTAAGACAGGTGTACACCGGGGAGCTGTTTTTT
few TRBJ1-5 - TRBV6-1 CASTPWASNQPQHF TGTGCCAGCACCCCATGGGCTAGCAATCAGCCCCAGCATTTT
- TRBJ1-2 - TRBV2 CASSEALNRLLNYGYTF TGTGCCAGCAGTGAAGCGCTTAACAGACTTCTTAACTATGGCTACACCTTC
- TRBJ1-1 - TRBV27 CASSLSEGLAEAFF TGTGCCAGCAGTTTATCAGAAGGGTTGGCTGAAGCTTTCTTT
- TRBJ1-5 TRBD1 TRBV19 CASRWTGANNQPQHF TGTGCCAGTAGGTGGACAGGGGCGAACAATCAGCCCCAGCATTTT
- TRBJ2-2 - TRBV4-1 CASSQTSNRELFF TGCGCCAGCAGCCAGACTAGTAATAGGGAGCTGTTTTTT
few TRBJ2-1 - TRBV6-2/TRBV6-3 CASSYIELYRYNEQFF TGTGCCAGCAGTTACATAGAGCTCTACCGTTACAATGAGCAGTTCTTC
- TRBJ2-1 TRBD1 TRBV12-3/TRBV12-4 CASSFSGTRDRAFDEQFF TGTGCCAGCAGTTTCTCTGGAACTCGGGACAGGGCTTTCGATGAGCAGTTCTTC
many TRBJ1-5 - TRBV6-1 CASSEAYGRNQPQHF TGTGCCAGCAGTGAAGCCTACGGTCGCAATCAGCCCCAGCATTTT
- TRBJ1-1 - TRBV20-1 CSAEGIVNTEAFF TGCAGTGCGGAAGGAATTGTGAACACTGAAGCTTTCTTT
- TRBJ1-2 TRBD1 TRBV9 CASSVGGQSFGYTF TGTGCCAGCAGCGTAGGGGGACAGTCTTTCGGCTACACCTTC
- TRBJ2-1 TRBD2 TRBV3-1 CASSQDGLALGNEQFF TGTGCCAGCAGCCAAGACGGACTAGCGCTCGGCAATGAGCAGTTCTTC
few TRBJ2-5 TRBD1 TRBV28 CASSIWTGEVETQYF TGTGCCAGCAGTATCTGGACAGGGGAGGTAGAGACCCAGTACTTC